This TCR beta chain came from a study of T-cell reconstitution after alpha-beta-depleted transplantation in children. V was pared by 4 bases and J by 5 bases, with 15 bases between. Germline CDR1 SGHRS, CDR2 YFSETQ. The CDR3 contains 14 residues. It was with unique molecular identifiers that the TCRbeta library was prepared. TCRdb passed the PCR reads through MiXCR, listing each CDR3 protein once. The sample records about 540,000 distinct CDR3 sequences, approximately 20% being singletons. The receptor was isolated from a human donor who donated a stem cell graft to a child with acute lymphoblastic leukemia. The rearrangement links TRBV5-1 to TRBJ2-5, with D possibly TRBD2 on 6 matching bases. The sample here was PBMCs from the stem cell graft donor, taken from the stem cell graft. CDR3 nucleotides: TGCGCCAGCAGCCATGGACCCCGGGGGGAGACCCAGTACTTC. Amino acids: CASSHGPRGETQYF.